These T cell receptor beta chains were read from a single sample in a study of response to subunit inactivated influenza vaccine. TCRdb redid the calling of the RT-PCR reads with MiXCR, one entry per CDR3 protein. The data contain about 650,000 distinct CDR3 sequences, 14% of them singletons. The sequenced sample was PBMCs from blood, obtained 14 to 15 days before vaccination. Receptors were obtained from a man aged 50 to 60 who received an inactivated influenza vaccine. CDR3s leave out the opening cysteine and the closing phenylalanine or tryptophan.

cdr3_aa	v_call	j_call
SGGQTYEQY	TRBV29-1	TRBJ2-7
ASSATWSGGSGANVPT	TRBV2	TRBJ2-6
SVEDQGAVAEAF	TRBV29-1	TRBJ1-1
ASSLGGPRNEQF	TRBV7-9	TRBJ2-1
ASSQEGGVGTEAF	TRBV4-2	TRBJ1-1
ASSLKGPGEGETQY	TRBV3-1	TRBJ2-5
ASSLGRGGNRNTDTQY	TRBV12-3/TRBV12-4	TRBJ2-3
ASSHAGTRSTGELF	TRBV4-1	TRBJ2-2
SARDGRGTDTQY	TRBV20-1	TRBJ2-3
ASSRPTGRDSPLH	TRBV7-9	TRBJ1-6
SARVVDGNTEAF	TRBV20-1	TRBJ1-1
ASSKSGTGWGIEAF	TRBV12-3/TRBV12-4	TRBJ1-1
ASSEDRGRNQPQH	TRBV2	TRBJ1-5
ASKLAGGSYEQY	TRBV6-2/TRBV6-3	TRBJ2-7
ASSVGLAGAGSGELF	TRBV6-1	TRBJ2-2
SAPARSISYEQY	TRBV20-1	TRBJ2-7
ASSPIMTGTGELF	TRBV5-1	TRBJ2-2
ASSYSISHGISEETQY	TRBV6-2/TRBV6-3	TRBJ2-5
ATSQRGRDTQY	TRBV6-5	TRBJ2-3
ASSLRDIGELF	TRBV3-1	TRBJ2-2
ASSLWGGLGATNEKLF	TRBV28	TRBJ1-4
ASSQREGPLDEQF	TRBV4-2	TRBJ2-1
SAKGPVETQY	TRBV20-1	TRBJ2-5
ASSPIFGGTNNEQF	TRBV18	TRBJ2-1
ASRESGIYNEQF	TRBV7-2	TRBJ2-1
ASSSSGTPDYEQY	TRBV12-3/TRBV12-4	TRBJ2-7
ASSQGLAGNIPMETQY	TRBV4-3	TRBJ2-5
ASSLRGAGTDTQY	TRBV12-3/TRBV12-4	TRBJ2-3
ATRLASRGYEQY	TRBV28	TRBJ2-7
ASSSAVGGTGELF	TRBV5-1	TRBJ2-2
ASSENLGISGANVLT	TRBV25-1	TRBJ2-6
ASSLDFAHSYEQY	TRBV11-2	TRBJ2-7
ASSSGIKETQY	TRBV7-2	TRBJ2-5
ASSLGGRNQY	TRBV13	TRBJ2-7
ATSPPGRAETQY	TRBV15	TRBJ2-5
ASSRGEKTYNEQF	TRBV5-1	TRBJ2-1
ASNNGAKNIQY	TRBV6-6	TRBJ2-4
SVVKSSVKNEQF	TRBV29-1	TRBJ2-1
ASSYGRGIDTQY	TRBV6-5	TRBJ2-3
ASSPLADSGANVLT	TRBV18	TRBJ2-6
ASSLGTRGTGELF	TRBV4-2	TRBJ2-2
SARVTSGDNEQF	TRBV20-1	TRBJ2-1
ASAERQIEQY	TRBV2	TRBJ2-7
ASSTDRRRTDDQPQH	TRBV21-1	TRBJ1-5
ASSPRKGLGNEQF	TRBV11-1	TRBJ2-1